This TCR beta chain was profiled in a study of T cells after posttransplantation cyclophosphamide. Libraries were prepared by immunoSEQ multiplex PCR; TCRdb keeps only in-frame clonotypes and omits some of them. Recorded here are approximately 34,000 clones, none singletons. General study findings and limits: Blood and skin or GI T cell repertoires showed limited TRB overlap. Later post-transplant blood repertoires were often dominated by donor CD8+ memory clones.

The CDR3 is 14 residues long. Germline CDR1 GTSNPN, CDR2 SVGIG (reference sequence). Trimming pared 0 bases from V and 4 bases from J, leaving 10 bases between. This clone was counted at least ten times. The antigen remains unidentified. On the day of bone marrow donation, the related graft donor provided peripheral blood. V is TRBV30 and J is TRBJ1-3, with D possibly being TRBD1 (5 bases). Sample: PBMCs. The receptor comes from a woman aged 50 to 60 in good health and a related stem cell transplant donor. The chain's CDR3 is CAWSVQADGNTIYF. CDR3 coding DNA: TGTGCCTGGAGTGTACAGGCAGACGGAAACACCATATATTTT.